This is a list of T cell receptor beta chains from one sample in a study of shared clonotypes between healthy human individuals. TCRdb's copy holds only in-frame clones and misses some; the assay was immunoSEQ multiplex PCR. The sample holds a few million clones; around nine tenths are singletons and the top ten take under 0.15%. Input material: naive CD4+ T cells sorted from blood. All receptors come from a young man in good health. Each CDR3 is given with its conserved first and last residue. The D gene is left open where the match is weak. The listing skips clone size in some rows; elsewhere it reads once, few, many or a size class.

>TRBJ2-4|-|TRBV6-6|-|11
TGTGCCAGTGTTACAGGGTTCATTCAGTACTTC
CASVTGFIQYF
>TRBJ2-1|-|TRBV6-5|TRBD2|16
TGTGCCAGCAGTTACTTGGGACTAGCGTCCTACAATGAGCAGTTCTTC
CASSYLGLASYNEQFF
>TRBJ1-2|-|TRBV28|-|12
TGTGCCAGCATATCTCGTAACTATGGCTACACCTTC
CASISRNYGYTF
>TRBJ2-2|-|TRBV5-1|-|16
TGCGCCAGCAGCTTGGTAGCGGCAGGGGCCGGCGGGGAGCTGTTTTTT
CASSLVAAGAGGELFF
>TRBJ2-1|-|TRBV5-4|-|15
TGTGCCAGCAGCTTGGATGCAGGACGTGTCAATGAGCAGTTCTTC
CASSLDAGRVNEQFF
>TRBJ2-1|-|TRBV6-4|TRBD2|15
TGTGCCAGCAGTGACTCGGCGGGGGGGTTCGATGAGCAGTTCTTC
CASSDSAGGFDEQFF
>TRBJ1-2|-|TRBV18|TRBD1|15
TGTGCCAGCTCACCACCGGACAGGGGCACCTATGGCTACACCTTC
CASSPPDRGTYGYTF
>TRBJ1-5|-|TRBV30|-|11
TGTGCCTGGAGTGTACTGGAGGCCCAGCATTTT
CAWSVLEAQHF
>TRBJ1-4|-|TRBV19|TRBD1|14
TGTGCCAGTAAATCACAGGGGCCGGGGGAAAAACTGTTTTTT
CASKSQGPGEKLFF
>TRBJ1-1|-|TRBV18|-|16
TGTGCCAGCTCACCCATCTCTGGCGGGGCTCCTACTGAAGCTTTCTTT
CASSPISGGAPTEAFF
>TRBJ1-6|-|TRBV19|-|14
TGTGCCAGCTCACGGGATAGCTATAATTCACCCCTCCACTTT
CASSRDSYNSPLHF
>TRBJ1-2|once|TRBV10-3|-|15
TGTGCCATCAGTGAGTCGAGGGGGGGCGTCGATGGCTACACCTTC
CAISESRGGVDGYTF
>TRBJ2-7|-|TRBV6-1|TRBD1|16
TGTGCCATCAGTGAGTCTCGGGGACAGGGGTCCTACGAGCAGTACTTC
CAISESRGQGSYEQYF
>TRBJ2-7|-|TRBV5-4|-|14
TGTGCCTCCCAGCCAAGGGGGAGCTCCTACGAGCAGTACTTC
CASQPRGSSYEQYF
>TRBJ1-1|-|TRBV5-1|TRBD1|16
TGCGCCAGCAGCTTGGGTCCTGGACAGGTGAACACTGAAGCTTTCTTT
CASSLGPGQVNTEAFF
>TRBJ1-2|-|TRBV27|TRBD1|13
TGTGCCAGCCAGGGACAGGGAGTGGAAGGCTACACCTTC
CASQGQGVEGYTF
>TRBJ2-1|-|TRBV28|-|17
TGTGCCAGCAGTGGCTATCCGGAGTCACCCCGATACAATGAGCAGTTCTTC
CASSGYPESPRYNEQFF
>TRBJ2-1|-|TRBV11-2|-|12
TGTGCCAGCAGCTTAGTCGGGGATGAGCAGTTCTTC
CASSLVGDEQFF
>TRBJ2-3|-|TRBV5-5|TRBD1|13
TGTGCCAGCAGCCAGGGGGCTGGGGATACGCAGTATTTT
CASSQGAGDTQYF
>TRBJ2-2|-|TRBV7-2|-|13
TGTGCCAGCAGCTGGGGGTATGGCGGGGAGCTGTTTTTT
CASSWGYGGELFF
>TRBJ2-7|-|TRBV10-3|TRBD2|15
TGTGCCATCAGTGAATCCGGGGGGAGCTCCTACGAGCAGTACTTC
CAISESGGSSYEQYF
>TRBJ1-1|-|TRBV11-2|-|15
TGTGCCAGCAGCTTAGGTGAGGGGATGAACACTGAAGCTTTCTTT
CASSLGEGMNTEAFF
>TRBJ2-5|-|TRBV2|TRBD2|12
TGTGCCAGCAGACTAGCGGGGGAGACCCAGTACTTC
CASRLAGETQYF
>TRBJ2-2|-|TRBV30|TRBD2|15
TGTGCCTGGAGTGTACGTGGGGGAGGGGCCGGGGAGCTGTTTTTT
CAWSVRGGGAGELFF
>TRBJ2-1|-|TRBV7-8|-|12
TGTGCCAGCAGCTTAGTGGCGGCAGGGAGGTTCTTC
CASSLVAAGRFF
>TRBJ2-7|-|TRBV19|-|12
TGTGCCAGTAGTCCGGGCCCCTACGAGCAGTACTTC
CASSPGPYEQYF
>TRBJ2-1|-|TRBV7-2|TRBD2|14
TGTGCCAGCAGCCTTAGCGGGGGGGCCGGTGAGCAGTTCTTC
CASSLSGGAGEQFF
>TRBJ1-2|once|TRBV7-2|-|13
TGTGCCAGCAGCCCTGATTCGAACTATGGCTACACCTTC
CASSPDSNYGYTF
>TRBJ1-2|-|TRBV5-1|-|13
TGCGCCAGCAGCTTGGGACAGTCCTATGGCTACACCTTC
CASSLGQSYGYTF
>TRBJ1-1|-|TRBV5-1|-|15
TGCGCCAGCAGCTTGGAGGTTCAGGTGAACACTGAAGCTTTCTTT
CASSLEVQVNTEAFF
>TRBJ2-1|-|TRBV19|-|15
TGTGCCAGTAGTATTATCGGGGCTACTAGCAATGAGCAGTTCTTC
CASSIIGATSNEQFF
>TRBJ1-1|-|TRBV11-2|-|17
TGTGCCAGCAGCTCTAGAGCCCCAGGGAGGGTGAGCACTGAAGCTTTCTTT
CASSSRAPGRVSTEAFF
>TRBJ1-1|-|TRBV5-1|-|12
TGCGCCAGCAGCTTACAGGGTTCTGAAGCTTTCTTT
CASSLQGSEAFF
>TRBJ1-6|-|TRBV6-5|TRBD1|16
TGTGCCAGCAGTTACGGGACGGGACAGGGGAATTCACCCCTCCACTTT
CASSYGTGQGNSPLHF
>TRBJ2-4|-|TRBV6-1|TRBD1|15
TGTGCCAGCAGTCCGGGACAGTTAGCCAAAAACATTCAGTACTTC
CASSPGQLAKNIQYF
>TRBJ2-1|-|TRBV18|-|13
TGTGCCAGCTCGTCCGGGACCGACAATGAGCAGTTCTTC
CASSSGTDNEQFF
>TRBJ2-7|-|TRBV7-9|-|13
TGTGCCAGCAGCTTAGCGGGGGCCGGCGAGCAGTACTTC
CASSLAGAGEQYF
>TRBJ2-7|-|TRBV10-3|-|13
TGTGCCATCAACCCGGACAGATCCTACGAGCAGTACTTC
CAINPDRSYEQYF
>TRBJ2-7|-|TRBV11-2|-|12
TGTGCCAGCCATCGAGAGTCCTACGAGCAGTACTTC
CASHRESYEQYF
>TRBJ2-1|-|TRBV30|TRBD2|14
TGTGCCTGGAGTGAGGATAGCGGGAGGTCTGAGCAGTTCTTC
CAWSEDSGRSEQFF
>TRBJ1-1|-|TRBV30|-|13
TGTGCCTGGAATCGGGGTACGGCCACTGAAGCTTTCTTT
CAWNRGTATEAFF
>TRBJ2-2|-|TRBV6-7|-|15
TGTGCCAGCATCTCTTCGGGAAAGGACACCGGGGAGCTGTTTTTT
CASISSGKDTGELFF
>TRBJ1-1|-|TRBV4-3|-|13
TGCGCCAGCAGCCAAGGACCGTACACTGAAGCTTTCTTT
CASSQGPYTEAFF
>TRBJ2-2|-|TRBV6-1|-|15
TGTGCCAGCAGTGTTAACAGGGACAACACCGGGGAGCTGTTTTTT
CASSVNRDNTGELFF
>TRBJ2-3|once|TRBV7-2|TRBD2|16
TGTGCCAGCAGCTTAGGGCTAGCGGCTAGCACAGATACGCAGTATTTT
CASSLGLAASTDTQYF
>TRBJ2-6|-|TRBV10-3|TRBD1|18
TGTGCCATCAGTGGGGGTGAAGGACAGGACTCTGGGGCCAACGTCCTGACTTTC
CAISGGEGQDSGANVLTF
>TRBJ2-5|-|TRBV7-2|-|11
TGTGCCAGCAGCTTCGATCGATCCCAGTACTTC
CASSFDRSQYF
>TRBJ1-3|-|TRBV28|-|15
TGTGCCAGCAGCTCCCCAGCCAGCTCTGGAAACACCATATATTTT
CASSSPASSGNTIYF
>TRBJ2-7|once|TRBV10-3|-|12
TGTGCCACATTTAAGGGTAATGGCGAGCAGTACTTC
CATFKGNGEQYF
>TRBJ2-4|-|TRBV6-4|-|15
TGTGCCAGCAGTGCGGAGGGGGCGATGGGTAACATTCAGTACTTC
CASSAEGAMGNIQYF
>TRBJ2-7|-|TRBV7-2|-|14
TGTGCCAGCAGCTTATCTCACAGGGTTGGCGAGCAGTACTTC
CASSLSHRVGEQYF
>TRBJ1-6|-|TRBV9|-|15
TGTGCCAGCAGCGTAGGGAAAACAGGGAATTCACCCCTCCACTTT
CASSVGKTGNSPLHF
>TRBJ2-1|-|TRBV5-1|-|13
TGCGCCAGCAGCGTGGCTACTTACAATGAGCAGTTCTTC
CASSVATYNEQFF
>TRBJ1-2|-|TRBV5-8|-|12
TGTGCCAGCAGCCGGGACGGCTACAGCTACACCTTC
CASSRDGYSYTF
>TRBJ1-5|-|TRBV18|-|12
TGTGCCAGCTCACCGGAGGGACAGCCCCAGCATTTT
CASSPEGQPQHF
>TRBJ1-4|-|TRBV29-1|-|15
TGCAGCGTTCTCCGGGACACTTCAACTAATGAAAAACTGTTTTTT
CSVLRDTSTNEKLFF
>TRBJ1-2|-|TRBV28|-|11
TGTGCCAGCAGTTGGGGAGGAGGCTACACCTTC
CASSWGGGYTF
>TRBJ1-2|-|TRBV14|-|16
TGTGCCAGCAGCCAAGGATGGGGGATGTTAGGCTATGGCTACACCTTC
CASSQGWGMLGYGYTF
>TRBJ1-2|-|TRBV28|-|13
TGTGCCAGCAGTGACGTTCGGAGTCTTGGCTACACCTTC
CASSDVRSLGYTF
>TRBJ2-1|-|TRBV5-4|-|13
TGTGCCAGCAGCCAGGACAGCTACAATGAGCAGTTCTTC
CASSQDSYNEQFF